The clone carrying this TCR beta chain was detected many times. As yet, its antigen is unknown. The term stable hyperthyroidism indicated an absence of ophthalmopathy within 18 months of follow-up. Patients newly diagnosed with hyperthyroidism, under 2 months' duration, were aged 18 to 65, the study reports. Other autoimmune diseases, uncontrolled infections, pregnancy or lactation ruled patients out of participation. TCR beta CDR3 amplification used RNA transcripts. HTBI primers were used in a first-round RT-PCR, which preceded a second-round multiplex PCR. Each CDR3 protein is one row after TCRdb ran MiXCR on the multiplex PCR reads. The repertoire holds some 370,000 distinct CDR3 sequences, with approximately 18% as singletons. This entry comes from a study of Graves' ophthalmopathy and Graves' hyperthyroidism. Points from the study as a whole: A roughly 84% specificity and about 90% sensitivity were achieved by a 13-signature model that separated ophthalmopathy from stable hyperthyroidism.

The CDR3 is 14 amino acids. The V end lost 5 bases, the J end lost 2 bases, and 13 bases lay between the germline ends. The chain has TRBV12-3 or TRBV12-4 and TRBJ2-7, with a weak D call TRBD2 (6 bases). The TCR was taken from an adult woman with stable Graves' hyperthyroidism. The source material was peripheral blood. CDR3 DNA sequence: TGTGCCAGCAGTCGAGAAGCGGGTACCTACGAGCAGTACTTC. Its protein is CASSREAGTYEQYF.